Following are 20 T cell receptor beta chains from one sample sequenced in a study of T-cell reconstitution after alpha-beta-depleted transplantation in children. Unique molecular identifiers featured in how the TCRbeta library was prepared. Each CDR3 protein gets one entry after TCRdb re-called the PCR reads with MiXCR. Of 70,000 to 95,000 distinct CDR3 sequences listed, approximately 18% were seen once; the top ten hold approximately 51%. Source: PBMCs, mostly from graft donor cells, taken 360 days after TCRalphabeta/CD19-depleted stem cell transplant. The source is a male patient aged 2 to 9 who had a stem cell transplant for acute lymphoblastic leukemia, so the T cells may come from the graft donor.

This clonotype was recorded once. V is TRBV5-1 and J is TRBJ2-1; TRBD2 aligns across 10 bases. The germline V gene has CDR1 SGHRS and CDR2 YFSETQ. The ends lost 4 bases at V and 7 bases at J; junction bases unmatched: 8. CDR3 length equals 15 residues. CDR3 sequence: CASSPLLAGMNEQFF. CDR3 DNA sequence: TGCGCCAGCAGCCCACTACTAGCGGGAATGAATGAGCAGTTCTTC.

This chain connects TRBV20-1 to TRBJ2-4; D is unresolved. V was pared by 0 bases and J by 13 bases, with 22 bases between. The germline gives CDR1 DFQATT, CDR2 SNEGSKA (reference sequence). CDR3 length: 15 residues. The CDR3 sequence is CSARDGNNFKASQYF. CDR3 coding DNA: TGCAGTGCTAGAGATGGTAACAACTTTAAAGCGTCGCAGTACTTC.

The chain is built from TRBV6-6 and TRBJ2-1, with D unresolved. Germline V lookup: CDR1 MNHNY, CDR2 SVGAGI (reference sequence). CDR3 size: 12 residues. V was shortened by 6 bases and J by 4 bases, with 7 bases between the two germline ends. The CDR3 loop is CASRHNYNEQFF. The CDR3 nucleotides are TGTGCCAGCAGACACAATTACAATGAGCAGTTCTTC.

The gene calls are TRBV25-1 and TRBJ2-7, with a tentative D call TRBD2 (5 bases). CDR3 length equals 14 residues. Trimming stripped 1 base from V and 5 bases from J, with 12 bases between. Germline-derived CDR1 and CDR2 are MGHDK and SYGVNS. Here the CDR3 DNA reads TGTGCCAGCAGTGAATTAAATCCTAGCCACGAGCAGTACTTC. Encoded protein: CASSELNPSHEQYF.

This clonotype was found many times. The chain recombines TRBV6-5 with TRBJ1-3; D uncertain. This CDR3 region has 15 residues. V was clipped by 2 bases and J by 0 bases, with 8 bases between them. Germline CDR1 MNHEY, CDR2 SVGAGI. The CDR3 DNA is TGTGCCAGCAGTTACGACTCGAGCTCTGGAAACACCATATATTTT. The encoded protein is CASSYDSSSGNTIYF.

This clonotype has just a few counts. This chain joins TRBV4-1 and TRBJ1-6; D remains unclear. Trimming pared 4 bases from V and 6 bases from J, leaving 10 bases between. Looked up from germline, CDR1 is MGHRA and CDR2 is YSYEKL. There are 14 residues in the CDR3. In DNA form, the CDR3 reads TGCGCCAGCAGCCGCCAGGTCCTTAATTCACCCCTCCACTTT. Its protein is CASSRQVLNSPLHF.

This clonotype was counted once. This sequence joins TRBV14 and TRBJ2-7, with 9 nucleotides matching TRBD1. Per germline, CDR1 SGHDN and CDR2 FVKESK. The CDR3 loop spans 16 amino acids. J gave up 2 bases and V 3 bases, and 8 bases lay outside the gene matches. The CDR3 spells CASSHPGTGIPYEQYF. The DNA for the CDR3 is TGTGCCAGCAGCCACCCCGGGACAGGGATCCCCTACGAGCAGTACTTC.

V is TRBV7-9 and J is TRBJ2-7; 7 bases map to TRBD1. Losses at the gene ends were 5 bases for V and 2 bases for J; bases not matched to a gene: 12. The germline V gene has CDR1 SEHNR and CDR2 FQNEAQ (reference sequence). The CDR3 covers 16 residues. The CDR3 nucleotides are TGTGCCAGCAGCCCAGAGGGGACAGACGGTACCTACGAGCAGTACTTC. This gives the protein CASSPEGTDGTYEQYF.

The chain carries TRBV7-6 and TRBJ2-2, with TRBD2 matching over 10 bases. CDR1 SGHVS and CDR2 FNYEAQ come from the germline V gene. Losses at the gene ends were 5 bases for V and 5 bases for J; bases not matched to a gene: 2. There are 14 residues in the CDR3. The DNA of the CDR3 is TGTGCCAGCAGCCAACTAGCGGGGACCGGGGAGCTGTTTTTT. Translated, it gives CASSQLAGTGELFF.

CDR3 region: CASSQTGGYGYTF. The CDR3 nucleotides read TGCGCCAGCAGCCAAACAGGGGGCTATGGCTACACCTTC. The chain combines TRBV5-1 with TRBJ1-2; TRBD1 matches at 8 bases. The germline CDR1 and CDR2 sequences are SGHRS and YFSETQ. This CDR3 contains 13 residues. V was clipped by 4 bases and J by 4 bases; unmatched bases: 3.

The table lists this clonotype with a few counts. This chain joins TRBV20-1 and TRBJ2-7; no clear D. In germline, CDR1 is DFQATT, CDR2 SNEGSKA (reference sequence). There are 14 residues in the CDR3. Trimming pared 4 bases from V and 0 bases from J, leaving 13 bases between. This CDR3 reads CSAIPLGTSYEQYF. The CDR3 DNA is TGCAGTGCTATCCCGTTGGGAACCTCCTACGAGCAGTACTTC.

This clonotype appeared a few times. V usage is TRBV19 and J usage is TRBJ2-1; TRBD2 might be the D (5 bases). The CDR3 runs to 13 residues. Germline V gene lookup returns CDR1 LNHDA and CDR2 SQIVND (reference sequence). Trimming shortened V by 5 bases and J by 5 bases, and 10 bases separated the two germline ends. CDR3 loop: CASSPTRNNEQFF. CDR3 DNA sequence: TGTGCCAGTAGTCCCACTAGGAACAATGAGCAGTTCTTC. The full variable domain, its missing parts supplied by reference TRBV19 and TRBJ2-1, is DGGITQSPKYLFRKEGQNVTLSCEQNLNHDAMYWYRQDPGQGLRLIYYSQIVNDFQKGDIAEGYSVSREKKESFPLTVTSAQKNPTAFYLCASSPTRNNEQFFGPGTRLTVL.

In this sample, this clonotype turned up a few times. The V and J genes are TRBV29-1 and TRBJ2-7; TRBD1 matches 9 bases. CDR1 SQVTM and CDR2 ANQGSEA come from the germline V gene. The CDR3 sequence is 15 residues long. The V segment lost 7 bases and the J segment 5 bases; nucleotides outside the gene matches: 15. Here the CDR3 reads CSAAGTGIGRDEQYF. CDR3 bases: TGCAGCGCTGCCGGGACAGGGATCGGGCGGGACGAGCAGTACTTC.

The chain carries TRBV12-3 or TRBV12-4 and TRBJ2-7; no clear D. CDR3 length equals 12 residues. V dropped 4 bases and J dropped 2 bases, with 6 bases sitting between them. The CDR3 DNA reads as TGTGCCAGCAGTTCTTTCCCCTACGAGCAGTACTTC. Translation: CASSSFPYEQYF.

This clonotype was counted many times. The CDR3 region is CSARVASGRGSDTQYF. The DNA for the CDR3 is TGCAGTGCTAGAGTAGCTAGCGGGAGAGGGTCAGATACGCAGTATTTT. The chain joins TRBV20-1 to TRBJ2-3; TRBD2 aligns across 10 bases. V shed 1 base, J shed 4 bases, and the junction held 8 bases outside the gene matches. From germline, CDR1 is DFQATT and CDR2 SNEGSKA (reference sequence). The CDR3 extends over 16 amino acids.

This chain uses TRBV5-1 with TRBJ2-1, with TRBD2 identical over 9 bases. V shed 4 bases and J 5 bases; nucleotides not matched to a gene: 7. The length of the CDR3 is 15 residues. CDR1 SGHRS and CDR2 YFSETQ come from the germline V gene. CDR3 residues: CASSPGLARDNEQFF. DNA for the CDR3: TGCGCCAGCAGCCCTGGACTAGCGAGAGACAATGAGCAGTTCTTC.

The chain uses TRBV9 and TRBJ1-1; 8 bases are shared with TRBD1. The CDR3 has 15 amino acids. Germline CDR1 SGDLS, CDR2 YYNGEE. V lost 3 bases, J lost 1 base, and 5 bases stayed unmatched. Here the CDR3 reads CASSGRGRENTEAFF. The DNA of the CDR3 is TGTGCCAGCAGCGGCAGGGGGCGAGAGAACACTGAAGCTTTCTTT.

This clonotype was seen more than once but under ten times. This chain joins TRBV6-5 and TRBJ2-3; 10 nucleotides match TRBD2. Germline values: CDR1 MNHEY, CDR2 SVGAGI. V shed 4 bases, J shed 2 bases, and the junction held 6 bases outside the gene matches. The CDR3 length is 16 residues. The CDR3 nucleotides are TGTGCCAGCAGTTCTCAACTAGCGGGGTCCACAGATACGCAGTATTTT. Its protein product is CASSSQLAGSTDTQYF.

Turning to this clonotype: Being one base from a much bigger clone, this may be a read error. The genes are TRBV10-3 and TRBJ2-1; 11 bases match TRBD2. The CDR3 loop spans 13 amino acids. CDR1 is ENHRY and CDR2 is SYGVKD in the germline V gene. In DNA form, the CDR3 reads TGTGCCATCAGTCCTAGCGGGAGGTCTGAGCGGTTCTTC. Protein sequence: CAISPSGRSERFF.

The gene calls are TRBV6-1 and TRBJ2-3, with TRBD2 matching over 9 bases. CDR1 is MNHNS, CDR2 SASEGT, per germline. This CDR3 has 15 amino acids. With V trimmed by 8 bases and J by 4 bases, 10 bases remained unmatched. DNA for the CDR3: TGTGCCAGCGCCCTTAGCGGGAGTACCCCAGATACGCAGTATTTT. Amino acid sequence: CASALSGSTPDTQYF.